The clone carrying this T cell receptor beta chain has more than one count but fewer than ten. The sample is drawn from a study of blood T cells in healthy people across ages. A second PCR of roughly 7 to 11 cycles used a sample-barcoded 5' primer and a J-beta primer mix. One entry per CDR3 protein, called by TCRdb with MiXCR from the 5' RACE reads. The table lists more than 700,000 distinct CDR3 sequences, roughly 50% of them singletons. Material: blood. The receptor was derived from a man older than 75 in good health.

The CDR3 nucleotides are TGCAGTGCTAGTGCCCCCGGGACAGGGTCCTACGAGCAGTACTTC. Protein product: CSASAPGTGSYEQYF. The chain uses TRBV20-1 and TRBJ2-7; 9 bases fit TRBD1. The CDR3 contains 15 residues. The junction had 7 bases not matched to a gene; V was cut back by 3 bases and J by 1 base. Germline CDR1 reads DFQATT; CDR2 reads SNEGSKA (reference sequence).